This T cell receptor (beta chain) was found in a study of CD8+ T cells in alopecia areata. As to treatment: oral pan-JAK inhibitor, 5-10 mg twice daily. The length of the CDR3 is 15 residues. Germline loops: CDR1 SGHRS, CDR2 YFSETQ. Trimming took 1 base from V and 8 from J, leaving 15 bases between them. Investigators isolated RNA and reverse transcribed it into cDNA to act as the sequencing template. The data were produced by immunoSEQ multiplex PCR, yet TCRdb's version contains in-frame clones alone and is incomplete. The sample includes approximately 160,000 clones, 50% to 65% of them seen just once. This clone was observed once.

The sequenced sample was CD4+ T cells sorted from blood, obtained at week 24, from a patient treated with tofacitinib. The chain uses TRBV5-1 and TRBJ1-4; D is perhaps TRBD1 (5 bases). This TCR was sampled from a human donor with alopecia areata. In DNA form, the CDR3 reads TGCGCCAGCAGCTTGTCGGGCCAGGGAGGCGAAAAACTGTTTTTT. As protein: CASSLSGQGGEKLFF.